This T cell receptor (beta chain) stems from a study of beta chain features in type 1 diabetes. In the case of this clone: Its antigen is not identified.

Findings and limits, study-wide: PCR might preferentially amplify shorter templates, equally in patients and controls. All four CD4+ subsets of Type 1 diabetes patients contained TCRB CDR3s that were moderately but significantly shorter. For TCRB rearrangement, an influence of HLA type remained unresolved here.

Sequencing targeted expressed TCRB transcripts, as all isolated RNA had been reverse transcribed. Repertoires were generated with immunoSEQ multiplex PCR, while TCRdb's copy carries only in-frame clones and drops some. The sample includes about 270,000 clones, roughly an eighth of them seen just once. The length of the CDR3 is 16 residues. V was shortened by 5 bases and J by 1 base, with 18 bases between the two germline ends. Germline V gives CDR1 MDHEN, CDR2 SYDVKM. This chain uses TRBV28 with TRBJ2-7; D might be TRBD1 (8 bases). This receptor was identified in a man aged 25-45 years with type 1 diabetes. The source material was naive CD4+ T cells from blood. CDR3 nucleotide sequence: TGTGCCAGCAGTCCCGGACAGGGAGGGAGGTCCTACGAGCAGTACTTC. Translating it yields CASSPGQGGRSYEQYF.